The present T cell receptor beta chain was sequenced within a study of neoadjuvant anti-PD-1 for oral cavity cancer. As to this clone: No antigen is known for it.

In germline, CDR1 is ENHRY, CDR2 SYGVKD. V lost 10 bases, J lost 7 bases, and 8 bases stayed unmatched. This CDR3 is built from 15 residues. TCRdb's table, derived via immunoSEQ multiplex PCR, lists solely in-frame clones and lacks some. The sample records some 15,000 clones, 65% to 75% being singletons. General study points: Higher pretreatment Treg/Th17 ratios tracked higher pretreatment blood clonality.

The sample in question was PBMCs, obtained before nivolumab (anti-PD-1) treatment. This chain connects TRBV10-3 to TRBJ2-1; 15 nucleotides align to TRBD2. The receptor was isolated from a person aged 35-79 years with oral cavity squamous cell carcinoma. CDR3 in DNA: TGTGCCACCCACGGGACTAGCGGGAGGTTGAATGAGCAGTTCTTC. Amino acids: CATHGTSGRLNEQFF.